This T cell receptor beta chain was obtained from a study of CD4+ T cells in melanoma. The table came from immunoSEQ multiplex PCR; TCRdb's copy has only in-frame clones and leaves some out. This table has over 100,000 clones, around 93% appearing once. Concerning this clone itself: Its antigen is undetermined.

Per germline, CDR1 SNHLY and CDR2 FYNNEI. V was shortened by 8 bases and J by 1 base, with 10 bases between the two germline ends. The CDR3 is 13 residues long. General study results and limits: Diverse differentiation states were reported for melanoma neoantigen-specific CD4+ T cells. A reported correlation linked neoantigen-specific CD4+ T cells to CD8+, macrophage and B cell function.

The clonotype comes from a human donor with melanoma. The sequenced sample was peripheral blood. The chain links TRBV2 to TRBJ2-3; D is unclear. For the CDR3, the DNA is TGTGCCAGCGATGGGGTTCGCACAGATACGCAGTATTTT. Protein product: CASDGVRTDTQYF. The full variable domain, in which reference TRBV2 and TRBJ2-3 provide the parts outside the CDR3, is EPEVTQTPSHQVTQMGQEVILRCVPISNHLYFYWYRQILGQKVEFLVSFYNNEISEKSEIFDDQFSVERPDGSNFTLKIRSTKLEDSAMYFCASDGVRTDTQYFGPGTRLTVL.